The clone carrying this T cell receptor beta chain was detected once. What it binds is unknown. The sample's time point: week 35, safety follow-up. A single vaccine dose contained 300 ug of mutant IDH1 20-mer peptide, and topical imiquimod was used with it. Sequencing was performed with immunoSEQ multiplex PCR; in TCRdb, only in-frame clones are kept and a portion is missing. The sample lists 40,000 to 45,000 clones, 83% occurring once. The data originate from a study of a mutant IDH1 vaccine in newly diagnosed glioma. Across the whole study: The start of vaccination came 4-6 weeks after radiotherapy alone, or with temozolomide cycles. Mean patient age was about 40 years; approximately 62% were male and around 40% female.

The ends were cut back, 3 bases at V and 1 base at J, with 13 bases in the middle. Per germline, CDR1 MGHRA and CDR2 YSYEKL. CDR3 length equals 16 residues. The sample here was PBMCs, taken from a glioma patient whose treatment included an IDH1 peptide vaccine. The TCR was taken from a woman in her forties or fifties with glioma. The chain uses TRBV4-1 and TRBJ2-1; tentatively, D is TRBD2 (6 bases). The CDR3 protein is CASSQQTGTSYNEQFF. CDR3 nucleotides: TGCGCCAGCAGCCAGCAGACCGGGACTTCCTACAATGAGCAGTTCTTC.